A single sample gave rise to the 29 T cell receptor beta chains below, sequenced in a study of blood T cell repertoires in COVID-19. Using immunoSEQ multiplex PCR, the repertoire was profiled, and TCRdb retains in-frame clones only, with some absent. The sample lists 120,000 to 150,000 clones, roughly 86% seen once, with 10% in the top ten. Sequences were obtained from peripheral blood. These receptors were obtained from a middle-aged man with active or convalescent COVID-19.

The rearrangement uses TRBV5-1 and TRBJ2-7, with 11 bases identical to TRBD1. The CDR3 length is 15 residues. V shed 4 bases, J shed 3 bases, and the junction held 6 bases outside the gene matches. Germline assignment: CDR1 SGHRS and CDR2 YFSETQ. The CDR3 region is CASSPGTGGFYEQYF. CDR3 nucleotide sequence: TGCGCCAGCAGCCCTGGGACAGGGGGATTCTACGAGCAGTACTTC.

Here the CDR3 reads CASSPTGGAETQYF. The CDR3 DNA reads as TGCGCCAGCAGCCCGACAGGGGGCGCGGAGACCCAGTACTTC. J is TRBJ2-5 and V is TRBV5-1; 10 positions match TRBD1. From germline, CDR1 is SGHRS and CDR2 YFSETQ. V gave up 4 bases and J gave up 5 bases; unmatched junction bases: 5. This CDR3 contains 14 residues.

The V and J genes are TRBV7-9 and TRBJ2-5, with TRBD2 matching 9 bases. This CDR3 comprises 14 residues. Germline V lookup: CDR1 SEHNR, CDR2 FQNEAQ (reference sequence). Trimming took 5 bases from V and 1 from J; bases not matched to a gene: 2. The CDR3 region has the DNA TGTGCCAGCAGCGTTAGCGGGAGCCAAGAGACCCAGTACTTC. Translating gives CASSVSGSQETQYF.

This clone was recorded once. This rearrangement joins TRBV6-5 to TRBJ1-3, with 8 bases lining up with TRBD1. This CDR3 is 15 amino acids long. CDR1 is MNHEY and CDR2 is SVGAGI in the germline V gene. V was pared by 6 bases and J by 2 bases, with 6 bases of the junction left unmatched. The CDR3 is CASRDRALAGNTIYF. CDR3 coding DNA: TGTGCCAGCAGGGACAGGGCCCTCGCTGGAAACACCATATATTTT.

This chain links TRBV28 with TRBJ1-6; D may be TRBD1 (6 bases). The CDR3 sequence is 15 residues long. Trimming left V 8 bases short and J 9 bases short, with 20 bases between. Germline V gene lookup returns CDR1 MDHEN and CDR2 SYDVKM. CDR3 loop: CASRFLGGLGSPLHF. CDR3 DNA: TGTGCCAGCCGATTTTTGGGGGGGCTTGGTTCACCCCTCCACTTT.

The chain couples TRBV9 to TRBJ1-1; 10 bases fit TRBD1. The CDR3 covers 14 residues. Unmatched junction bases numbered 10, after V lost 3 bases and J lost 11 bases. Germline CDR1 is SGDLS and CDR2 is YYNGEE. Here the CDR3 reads CASSAAGTGVRAFF. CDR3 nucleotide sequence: TGTGCCAGCAGCGCGGCCGGGACAGGGGTTCGGGCTTTCTTT.

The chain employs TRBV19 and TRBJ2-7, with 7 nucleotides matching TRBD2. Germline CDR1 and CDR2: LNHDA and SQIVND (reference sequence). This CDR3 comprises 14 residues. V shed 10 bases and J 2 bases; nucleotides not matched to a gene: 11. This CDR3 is CATGRRAGTYEQYF. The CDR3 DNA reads TGTGCCACCGGGAGGCGGGCCGGAACCTACGAGCAGTACTTC.

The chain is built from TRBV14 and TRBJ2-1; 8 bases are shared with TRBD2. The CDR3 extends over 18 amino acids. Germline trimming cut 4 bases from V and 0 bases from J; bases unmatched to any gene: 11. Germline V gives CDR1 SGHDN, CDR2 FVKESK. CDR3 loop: CASSLGGISGSSYNEQFF. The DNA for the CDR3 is TGTGCCAGCAGCCTCGGGGGGATCAGCGGGAGCTCCTACAATGAGCAGTTCTTC.

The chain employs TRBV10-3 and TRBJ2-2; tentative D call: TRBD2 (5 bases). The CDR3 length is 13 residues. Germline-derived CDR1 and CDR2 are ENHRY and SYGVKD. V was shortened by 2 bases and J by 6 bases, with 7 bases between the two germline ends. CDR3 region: CAISEGLPGELFF. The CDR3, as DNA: TGTGCCATCAGTGAGGGACTTCCCGGGGAGCTGTTTTTT.

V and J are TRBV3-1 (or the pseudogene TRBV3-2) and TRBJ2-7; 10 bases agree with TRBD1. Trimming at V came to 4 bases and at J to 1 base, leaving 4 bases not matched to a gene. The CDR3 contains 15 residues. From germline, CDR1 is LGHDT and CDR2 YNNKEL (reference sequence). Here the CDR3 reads CASSPRDRGSYEQYF. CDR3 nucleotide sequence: TGTGCCAGCAGCCCCCGGGACAGGGGTTCCTACGAGCAGTACTTC.

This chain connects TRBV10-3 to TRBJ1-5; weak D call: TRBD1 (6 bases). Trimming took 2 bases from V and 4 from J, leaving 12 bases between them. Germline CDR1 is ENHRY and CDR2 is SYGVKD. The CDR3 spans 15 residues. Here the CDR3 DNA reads TGTGCCATCAGTGAGGGGCAGGGGCGAAATCAGCCCCAGCATTTT. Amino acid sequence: CAISEGQGRNQPQHF.

This chain's CDR3 is CASSSSGLAGAPDTQYF. The CDR3 DNA is TGTGCCAGCAGTTCCTCGGGACTAGCGGGAGCCCCAGATACGCAGTATTTT. The V and J genes are TRBV28 and TRBJ2-3; 14 bases agree with TRBD2. Germline-derived CDR1 and CDR2 are MDHEN and SYDVKM. V lost 4 bases to trimming and J lost 4 bases; unmatched junction nucleotides: 7. This CDR3 region has 17 residues.

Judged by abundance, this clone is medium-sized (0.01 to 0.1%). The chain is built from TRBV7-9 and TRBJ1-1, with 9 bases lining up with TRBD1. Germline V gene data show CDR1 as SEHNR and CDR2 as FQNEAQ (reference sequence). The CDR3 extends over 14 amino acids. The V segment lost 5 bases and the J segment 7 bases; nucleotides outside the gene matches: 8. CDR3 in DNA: TGTGCCAGCAGCCCCCGGACAGGGGAGGATGAAGCTTTCTTT. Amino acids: CASSPRTGEDEAFF. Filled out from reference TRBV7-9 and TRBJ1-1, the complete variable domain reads DTGVSQNPRHKITKRGQNVTFRCDPISEHNRLYWYRQTLGQGPEFLTYFQNEAQLEKSRLLSDRFSAERPKGSFSTLEIQRTEQGDSAMYLCASSPRTGEDEAFFGQGTRLTVV.

This chain's CDR3 is CACGGSGANVLTF. The CDR3 nucleotides read TGTGCCTGCGGGGGTTCGGGGGCCAACGTCCTGACTTTC. The chain carries TRBV12-3 or TRBV12-4 and TRBJ2-6, with 7 bases aligning to TRBD2. The CDR3 sequence is 13 residues long. V lost 11 bases, J lost 4 bases, and 5 bases stayed unmatched.

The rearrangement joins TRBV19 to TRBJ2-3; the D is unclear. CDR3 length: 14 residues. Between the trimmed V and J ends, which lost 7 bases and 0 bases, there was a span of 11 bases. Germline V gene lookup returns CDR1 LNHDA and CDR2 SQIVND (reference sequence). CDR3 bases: TGTGCCAGTACTGTGGCTTTTAGCACAGATACGCAGTATTTT. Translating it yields CASTVAFSTDTQYF.

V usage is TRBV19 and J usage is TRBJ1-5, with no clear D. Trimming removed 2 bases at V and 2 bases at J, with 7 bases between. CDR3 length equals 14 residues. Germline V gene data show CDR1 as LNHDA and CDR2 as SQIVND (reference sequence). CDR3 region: CASSIKRGNQPQHF. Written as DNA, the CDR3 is TGTGCCAGTAGTATAAAAAGAGGCAATCAGCCCCAGCATTTT.

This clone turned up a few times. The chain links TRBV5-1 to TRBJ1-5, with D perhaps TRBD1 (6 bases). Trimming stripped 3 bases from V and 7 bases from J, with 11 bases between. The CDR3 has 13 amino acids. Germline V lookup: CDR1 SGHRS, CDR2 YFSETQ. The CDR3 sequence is CASSSRGGQPQHF. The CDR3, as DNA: TGCGCCAGCAGCTCCAGGGGTGGACAGCCCCAGCATTTT.

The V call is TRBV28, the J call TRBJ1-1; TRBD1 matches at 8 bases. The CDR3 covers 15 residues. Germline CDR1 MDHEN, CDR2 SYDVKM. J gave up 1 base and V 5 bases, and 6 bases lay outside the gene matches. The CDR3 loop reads CASSGYGQGNTEAFF. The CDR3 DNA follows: TGTGCCAGCAGTGGTTATGGACAGGGGAACACTGAAGCTTTCTTT.

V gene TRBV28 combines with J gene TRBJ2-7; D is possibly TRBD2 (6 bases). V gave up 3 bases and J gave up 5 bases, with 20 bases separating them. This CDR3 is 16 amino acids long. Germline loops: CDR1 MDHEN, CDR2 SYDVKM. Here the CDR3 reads CASSFPLITWRDEQYF. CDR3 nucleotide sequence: TGTGCCAGCAGTTTCCCTCTAATCACATGGAGGGACGAGCAGTACTTC.

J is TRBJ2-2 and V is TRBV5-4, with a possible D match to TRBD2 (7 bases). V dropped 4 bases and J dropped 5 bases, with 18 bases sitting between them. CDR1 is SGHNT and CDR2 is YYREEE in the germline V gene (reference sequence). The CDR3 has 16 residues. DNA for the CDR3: TGTGCCAGCAGCCCCCGGGGGGCTCATGTAACCGGGGAGCTGTTTTTT. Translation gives CASSPRGAHVTGELFF.

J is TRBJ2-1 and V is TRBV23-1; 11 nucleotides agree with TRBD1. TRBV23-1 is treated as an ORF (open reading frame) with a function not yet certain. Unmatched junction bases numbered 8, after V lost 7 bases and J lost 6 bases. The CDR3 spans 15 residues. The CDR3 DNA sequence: TGCGCCAGCACCCCGGACAGGGGGCTAACCAATGAGCAGTTCTTC. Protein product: CASTPDRGLTNEQFF.

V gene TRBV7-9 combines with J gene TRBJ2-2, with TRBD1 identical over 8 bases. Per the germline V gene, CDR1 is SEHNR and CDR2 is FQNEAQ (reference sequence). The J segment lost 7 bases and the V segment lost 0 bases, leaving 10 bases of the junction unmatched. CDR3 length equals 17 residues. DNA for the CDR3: TGTGCCAGCAGCTTAGCGGCGGGCAGGGGGCTCGTCGGGGAGCTGTTTTTT. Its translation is CASSLAAGRGLVGELFF.

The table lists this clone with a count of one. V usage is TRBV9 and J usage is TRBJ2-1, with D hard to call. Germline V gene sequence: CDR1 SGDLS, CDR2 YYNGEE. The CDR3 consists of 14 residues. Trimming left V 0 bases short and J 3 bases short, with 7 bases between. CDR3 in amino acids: CASSVVRSYNEQFF. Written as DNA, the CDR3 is TGTGCCAGCAGCGTAGTTCGCAGCTACAATGAGCAGTTCTTC. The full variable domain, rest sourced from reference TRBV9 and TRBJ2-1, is DSGVTQTPKHLITATGQRVTLRCSPRSGDLSVYWYQQSLDQGLQFLIQYYNGEERAKGNILERFSAQQFPDLHSELNLSSLELGDSALYFCASSVVRSYNEQFFGPGTRLTVL.

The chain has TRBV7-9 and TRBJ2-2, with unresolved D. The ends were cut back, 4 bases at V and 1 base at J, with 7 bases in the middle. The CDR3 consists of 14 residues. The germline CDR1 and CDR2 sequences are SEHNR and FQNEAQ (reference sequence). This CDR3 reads CASSSNWNTGELFF. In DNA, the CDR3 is TGTGCCAGCAGCTCCAACTGGAACACCGGGGAGCTGTTTTTT.

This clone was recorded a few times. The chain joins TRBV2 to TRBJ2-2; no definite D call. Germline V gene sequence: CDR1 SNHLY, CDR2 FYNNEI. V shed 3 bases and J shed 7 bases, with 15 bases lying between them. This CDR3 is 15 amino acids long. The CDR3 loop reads CASSEGLSLGGELFF. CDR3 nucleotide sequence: TGTGCCAGCAGTGAGGGCCTCTCCCTCGGCGGGGAGCTGTTTTTT.

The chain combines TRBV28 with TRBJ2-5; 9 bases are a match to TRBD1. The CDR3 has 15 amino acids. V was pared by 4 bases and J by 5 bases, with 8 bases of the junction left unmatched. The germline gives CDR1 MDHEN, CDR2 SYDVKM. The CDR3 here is CASSSPGQGSETQYF. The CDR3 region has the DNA TGTGCCAGCAGTTCCCCCGGACAGGGGTCGGAGACCCAGTACTTC.

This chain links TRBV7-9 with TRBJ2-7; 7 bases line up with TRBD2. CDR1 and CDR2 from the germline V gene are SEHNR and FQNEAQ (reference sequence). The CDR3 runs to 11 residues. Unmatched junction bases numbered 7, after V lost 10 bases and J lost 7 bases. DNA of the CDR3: TGTGCCACCGTTTGGGGGGGAGAGCAGTACTTC. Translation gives CATVWGGEQYF.

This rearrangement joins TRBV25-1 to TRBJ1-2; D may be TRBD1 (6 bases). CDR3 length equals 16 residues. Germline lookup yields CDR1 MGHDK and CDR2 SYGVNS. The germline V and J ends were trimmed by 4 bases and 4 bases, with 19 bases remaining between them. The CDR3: CASSGGRGQNRYGYTF. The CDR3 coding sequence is TGTGCCAGCAGTGGAGGCAGGGGCCAGAACCGCTATGGCTACACCTTC.

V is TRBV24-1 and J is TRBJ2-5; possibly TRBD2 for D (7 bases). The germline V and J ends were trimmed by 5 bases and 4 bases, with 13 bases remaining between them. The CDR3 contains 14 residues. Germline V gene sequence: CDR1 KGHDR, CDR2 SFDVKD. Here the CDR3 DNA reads TGTGCCACCAGTGTCGCAGGGGAGGGAGAGACCCAGTACTTC. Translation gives CATSVAGEGETQYF.